Included here is one T cell receptor (beta chain) sequence, with context. CDR1 and CDR2 from the germline V gene are LGHNA and YNFKEQ. The junction had 5 bases not matched to a gene; V was cut back by 1 base and J by 2 bases. CDR3 length equals 16 residues. These data are taken from a study of blood T cell repertoires in COVID-19. Study context: The study drew acute and convalescent COVID-19 samples from the United States, Italy and Spain. The analysed material was cDNA or gDNA that came from T cells, B-cell-depleted T cells, or PBMCs.

In the authors' workflow: Nucleated cell counts were estimated from reference gene primer amplification. TCRdb's copy holds only in-frame clones and misses some; the assay was immunoSEQ multiplex PCR. Clone size and the V and J calls come from that table; the DNA yielded D and trimming. The table has 150,000 to 200,000 clones, approximately 83% seen once. This receptor was taken from a human donor in a cohort sampled during active COVID-19. Material for sequencing was peripheral blood. This sequence joins TRBV4-2 and TRBJ1-5, with 7 bases matching TRBD1. The CDR3 DNA follows: TGTGCCAGCAGCCAAGGAGGACAGGCGGGCAATCAGCCCCAGCATTTT. Translation: CASSQGGQAGNQPQHF.